The clone carrying this T cell receptor (beta chain) has a single count. Clinical histories supplied by participants themselves formed the basis of cohort assignment. From germline, CDR1 is LGHNA and CDR2 YNFKEQ. The CDR3 covers 13 residues. The ends were cut back, 0 bases at V and 6 bases at J, with 6 bases in the middle. These data originate in a study of blood T cell repertoires in COVID-19. Study-wide context: Acute-phase and convalescent COVID-19 samples originated in the United States, Italy and Spain. PBMCs, B-cell-depleted T cells, or T cells provided the cDNA or gDNA that made up the material.

In the authors' workflow: Reference gene primer amplification in the assay estimated nucleated cell counts. Sequencing used immunoSEQ multiplex PCR; TCRdb keeps in-frame clones, though not all of them. V, J and clone size derive from that table, while D and trimming were established from the DNA sequence. This sample has roughly 250,000 clones, with around 90% found just once. This chain joins TRBV4-2 and TRBJ1-5; no clear D gene. The sequence was collected from a woman younger than 45 with acute COVID-19. Sequencing input: PBMCs or T cells enriched from blood (not recorded which). This CDR3 reads CASSQERGQPQHF. Written as DNA, the CDR3 is TGTGCCAGCAGCCAAGAACGAGGTCAGCCCCAGCATTTT.